This T cell receptor beta chain was recorded in a study of ipilimumab plus nivolumab after autologous stem cell transplantation. Assay: immunoSEQ multiplex PCR; the TCRdb copy retains only in-frame clones and omits some. This table holds about 84,000 clones, under 85% found once. The clonotype originates from a male donor with diffuse large B-cell lymphoma. Sequencing was performed on PBMCs, taken in a trial of ipilimumab plus nivolumab as post-transplant consolidation.

CDR3 protein: CASSKTEPYSPLHF. The CDR3 DNA follows: TGTGCCAGCAGCAAAACAGAGCCTTATTCACCCCTCCACTTT. The chain joins TRBV5-4 to TRBJ1-6; unclear D gene. The V gene's germline CDR1 is SGHNT and CDR2 YYREEE (reference sequence). The ends were cut back, 4 bases at V and 8 bases at J, with 13 bases in the middle. The CDR3 consists of 14 residues.